The 17 T cell receptor beta chains given below trace back to one sample, sequenced in a study of T-cell reconstitution after alpha-beta-depleted transplantation in children. Construction of the TCRbeta library involved unique molecular identifiers. Each CDR3 protein is one row after TCRdb ran MiXCR on the PCR reads. The sample yields under 100,000 distinct CDR3 sequences, roughly a sixth seen once. Material: PBMCs, mostly from graft donor cells, obtained 180 days after TCRalphabeta/CD19-depleted stem cell transplant. The receptors here all came from a male patient aged 2-15 years who had a stem cell transplant for acute lymphoblastic leukemia, so the T cells may come from the graft donor.

This clonotype has more than one count but fewer than ten. The conserved closing phenylalanine or tryptophan is absent in this CDR3, likely reflecting a read error. Because the CDR3's place on the DNA is in doubt, the DNA is left out and the CDR3 is given as listed by TCRdb. The genes are TRBV15 and TRBJ2-7; TRBD1 is the table's D call, not checked against the DNA. The CDR3 numbers 10 amino acids, ends counted. The germline V gene has CDR1 LNHNV and CDR2 YYDKDF (reference sequence). CDR3 sequence: CATSIRIDRL.

This chain links TRBV19 with TRBJ2-4; a possible D gene is TRBD1 (6 bases). Trimming stripped 0 bases from V and 1 base from J, with 16 bases between. The CDR3 length is 18 residues. Germline loops: CDR1 LNHDA, CDR2 SQIVND (reference sequence). This CDR3 reads CASSIDRVDRAAKNIQYF. The CDR3 DNA follows: TGTGCCAGTAGTATAGATCGGGTGGACAGAGCCGCCAAAAACATTCAGTACTTC.

This clonotype was seen a few times. The chain employs TRBV5-1 and TRBJ2-1; 7 bases are shared with TRBD2. CDR1 is SGHRS, CDR2 YFSETQ, per germline. V shed 4 bases, J shed 10 bases, and the junction held 17 bases outside the gene matches. This CDR3 spans 16 amino acids. The CDR3, as DNA: TGCGCCAGCAGCCACCGGGGGGATCCGGGGAATAGGGAGCAGTTCTTC. Residues: CASSHRGDPGNREQFF.

This clonotype has a handful of counts. The CDR3 loop reads CASMRDQPQHF. The CDR3 DNA reads TGTGCCAGCATGCGCGATCAGCCCCAGCATTTT. The gene calls are TRBV12-3 or TRBV12-4 and TRBJ1-5; D remains ambiguous. Trimming took 7 bases from V and 5 from J, leaving 6 bases between them. The CDR3 runs 11 residues.

This clonotype was observed a handful of times. V gene TRBV10-3 combines with J gene TRBJ2-1, with 7 bases aligning to TRBD1. This CDR3 comprises 15 residues. Per germline, CDR1 ENHRY and CDR2 SYGVKD. V lost 2 bases and J lost 5; bases outside the gene matches: 6. The CDR3 loop reads CAISEDGTGDNEQFF. The DNA for the CDR3 is TGTGCCATCAGTGAGGATGGCACAGGGGACAATGAGCAGTTCTTC.

The chain is built from TRBV10-3 and TRBJ2-5, with D possibly matching TRBD2 (5 bases). Trimming took 10 bases from V and 3 from J, leaving 12 bases between them. Germline V lookup: CDR1 ENHRY, CDR2 SYGVKD. This CDR3 contains 12 residues. CDR3: CATATRKETQYF. CDR3 DNA: TGTGCCACCGCCACTAGGAAAGAGACCCAGTACTTC.

The chain has TRBV19 and TRBJ2-7; D gene uncertain. The germline gives CDR1 LNHDA, CDR2 SQIVND (reference sequence). The CDR3 sequence is 12 residues long. V gave up 4 bases and J gave up 1 base, with 5 bases separating them. CDR3 residues: CASSTGSYEQYF. Here the CDR3 DNA reads TGTGCCAGTAGTACTGGATCCTACGAGCAGTACTTC.

This clonotype was recorded a few times. The chain combines TRBV5-6 with TRBJ1-2; a possible D gene is TRBD1 (5 bases). Trimming pared 0 bases from V and 8 bases from J, leaving 17 bases between. CDR1 is SGHDT, CDR2 YYEEEE, per germline. CDR3 length: 15 amino acids. This CDR3 reads CASSLAAQGRIGYTF. The CDR3 region has the DNA TGTGCCAGCAGCTTGGCTGCGCAGGGTCGTATCGGCTACACCTTC.

This clonotype was counted only a few times. V is TRBV5-5 and J is TRBJ1-2; weak D call: TRBD1 (6 bases). V lost 1 base to trimming and J lost 7 bases, with 17 bases between them. The CDR3 runs 15 residues. Germline CDR1 SGHKS, CDR2 YYEKEE (reference sequence). Here the CDR3 DNA reads TGTGCCAGCAGCTTGTGGGGGCAGGGAGCGAGTGGCTACACCTTC. Its translation: CASSLWGQGASGYTF. Filled out from reference TRBV5-5 and TRBJ1-2, the complete variable domain reads DAGVTQSPTHLIKTRGQQVTLRCSPISGHKSVSWYQQVLGQGPQFIFQYYEKEERGRGNFPDRFSARQFPNYSSELNVNALLLGDSALYLCASSLWGQGASGYTFGSGTRLTVV.

Only a few counts were recorded for this clonotype. The chain links TRBV20-1 to TRBJ2-1; TRBD1 aligns across 11 bases. The CDR3 spans 15 residues. The germline CDR1 and CDR2 sequences are DFQATT and SNEGSKA (reference sequence). The ends lost 5 bases at V and 7 bases at J; junction bases unmatched: 10. The CDR3 here is CSAGSGTGGVNEQFF. The CDR3 DNA reads as TGCAGTGCTGGTTCCGGGACAGGGGGTGTTAATGAGCAGTTCTTC.

Worth noting for this clonotype: The germline gene is not matched at one end of the junction; a read error may be the cause. The chain joins TRBV6-5 to TRBJ1-1; no definite D call. This CDR3 has 13 amino acids. Germline V gives CDR1 MNHEY, CDR2 SVGAGI. The CDR3, as DNA: TGTGCCAGCAGTTACTCAGAATTAACTGAAGCTTTGTTT. Its protein is CASSYSELTEALF.

This chain connects TRBV3-1 to TRBJ2-7; D is possibly TRBD1 (6 bases). The length of the CDR3 is 16 residues. With 0 bases removed from V and 3 bases from J, the gap between germline ends came to 15 bases. CDR1 LGHDT and CDR2 YNNKEL come from the germline V gene (reference sequence). Here the CDR3 reads CASSQEDSPFGYEQYF. DNA for the CDR3: TGTGCCAGCAGCCAAGAGGACAGCCCCTTCGGCTACGAGCAGTACTTC.

J is TRBJ2-1 and V is TRBV7-3; 7 nucleotides align to TRBD1. The CDR3 has 11 residues. Trimming cost V 6 bases and J 13 bases; bases outside gene matches: 6. Germline V gene lookup returns CDR1 SGHTA and CDR2 FQGTGA. The CDR3 sequence: CASSTGTAQFF. The CDR3, as DNA: TGTGCCAGCAGTACCGGGACAGCCCAGTTCTTC.

This clonotype has just a few counts. V gene TRBV20-1 combines with J gene TRBJ2-1; the match to TRBD2 covers 8 bases. This CDR3 is built from 15 residues. With 5 bases clipped from V and 8 bases from J, the junction kept 14 bases outside the gene matches. CDR1 and CDR2 (germline): DFQATT, SNEGSKA (reference sequence). CDR3 nucleotide sequence: TGCAGTGCTCGATCCGGGGGGGCCTCGGCATATGAGCAGTTCTTC. As protein: CSARSGGASAYEQFF.

The chain couples TRBV7-8 to TRBJ2-7; D could derive from TRBD1 or TRBD2 (5 bases each). The CDR3 totals 13 residues. Germline V gene lookup returns CDR1 SGHVS and CDR2 FQNEAQ. V was trimmed by 1 base and J by 5 bases, leaving 9 bases between them. The CDR3 DNA follows: TGTGCCAGCAGCTTAGGGTTGGGGGACGAGCAGTACTTC. It is translated as CASSLGLGDEQYF.

The chain links TRBV10-3 to TRBJ2-4, with a possible D match to TRBD2 (6 bases). The CDR3 length is 13 residues. V lost 8 bases and J lost 4, with 12 bases in between. Germline lookup yields CDR1 ENHRY and CDR2 SYGVKD. The CDR3 spells CAISGVPKNIQYF. CDR3 DNA: TGTGCCATCTCGGGGGTCCCAAAAAACATTCAGTACTTC.

To note about this clonotype: At one boundary the junction diverges from the germline segment, which might be a read error. V is TRBV5-1 and J is TRBJ1-2, with 7 bases matching TRBD1. The CDR3 sequence is 16 residues long. CDR1 is SGHRS and CDR2 is YFSETQ in the germline V gene. The CDR3 loop is CASSFDRVQANYAYTF. The CDR3 DNA is TGCGCCAGCAGCTTCGACAGGGTCCAAGCTAACTATGCCTACACCTTC.